This record concerns one T cell receptor (beta chain) sequence. What it binds is unknown. The CDR3 consists of 15 residues. Trimming cost V 3 bases and J 1 base, with 11 bases left between them. Germline V gives CDR1 MNHEY, CDR2 SVGAGI. The data derive from a study of cytomegalovirus exposure and HLA in healthy donors. For the study at large: In terms of ancestry, the Caucasian-associated cluster contained roughly 81% of the approximately 380 genotyped donors. Findings and limits, study-wide: Association of 17,000 or so TCR beta sequences with HLA alleles was found at 0.05 false discovery rate in a later analysis.

The study ran its PCR with 60 Vbeta and 13 Jbeta primers. Method: immunoSEQ multiplex PCR; TCRdb's copy keeps in-frame clones and lacks some. Of over 150,000 clones listed, approximately 78% were seen once; the top ten hold roughly an eighth. This receptor was taken from a woman between 45 and 65 years old in good health and CMV-seropositive. The sample was PBMCs. The chain couples TRBV6-5 to TRBJ2-3, with TRBD2 as a possible D gene (6 bases). Here the CDR3 DNA reads TGTGCCAGCAGTTATATCGGGGGACGCACAGATACGCAGTATTTT. This sequence encodes CASSYIGGRTDTQYF.